Shown below are 20 T cell receptor gamma chains from a single sample sequenced in a study of gamma delta lymphoproliferative disorders and STAT genes. TCRdb re-called the multiplex PCR reads through CATT. The repertoire consists of 400 to 550 gamma-chain clones, with about a sixth occurring once and the leading ten covering 91%. Genomic DNA from isolated PBMCs served as the sequencing template. Sequenced sample: blood. Receptor source: a human donor with gamma-delta T-cell large granular lymphocyte leukemia.

This clone was counted a few times. This sequence joins TRGV3 and TRGJ1 or TRGJ2. TCRdb is silent on the J gene; assignment here came from matching the DNA to germline. Germline assignment: CDR1 VTNTFY and CDR2 YDVSTARD (reference sequence). There are 14 residues in the CDR3. J lost 0 bases, V lost 3 bases, and 5 bases had no gene match. CDR3 residues: CATWDESNYYKKLF. CDR3 DNA sequence: TGTGCCACCTGGGACGAATCGAATTATTATAAGAAACTCTTT.

CDR3 bases: TGTGCCTTGTGCGAACTTCAAGTCCCCTGGACTGGTTGGTTCAAGATATTT. It yields the protein CALCELQVPWTGWFKIF. J is TRGJP1 and V is TRGV9. The J gene was not available in TCRdb and was assigned here by matching the DNA to germline segments. V lost 7 bases and J lost 5; bases outside the gene matches: 19. The CDR3 has 17 amino acids. Looked up from germline, CDR1 is GITISATS and CDR2 is ISYDGTV (reference sequence).

The table lists this clone with a few counts. A read error is the likely source, as a far larger clone sits one nucleotide away. It is unclear where the CDR3 begins or ends on the DNA, so no DNA is shown, and the CDR3 is as TCRdb lists it. The V gene reported is TRGV11; the J gene is uncalled. TRGV11 is treated as an ORF (open reading frame) with a function not yet certain. The CDR3 adds up to 18 amino acids, both ends counted. CDR3 sequence reads: CTTVPAGLTRRKWYKKLF.

The chain uses TRGV2 and TRGJ1 or TRGJ2. As TCRdb names no J gene, one was assigned here on the basis of a DNA match to germline. Trimming cost V 5 bases and J 12 bases; bases outside gene matches: 4. This CDR3 contains 9 residues. The germline V gene encodes CDR1 EGSNGY and CDR2 YDSYNSKV. In nucleotides, the CDR3 is TGTGCCACCTGGGTGAGGAAACTCTTT. This sequence encodes CATWVRKLF.

The genes are TRGV2 and TRGJP2. No J segment appears in TCRdb, so it was assigned here by matching the sequence to germline. Unmatched junction bases numbered 7, after V lost 0 bases and J lost 3 bases. The CDR3 spans 16 residues. Germline V gives CDR1 EGSNGY, CDR2 YDSYNSKV. The CDR3 coding sequence is TGTGCCACCTGGGACGGGCCACGGGGTAGTGATTGGATCAAGACGTTT. Its protein is CATWDGPRGSDWIKTF.

Within the sample, this clone is large. Additional DNA sequences in this sample encode the identical CDR3. The chain combines TRGV8 with TRGJP1. The J gene, absent from TCRdb, was called here by matching the DNA to germline. With 0 bases clipped from V and 0 bases from J, the junction kept 13 bases outside the gene matches. This CDR3 spans 19 amino acids. Germline CDR1 VENAVY, CDR2 YDSYNSRV. CDR3 region: CATWDRLNMAYTTGWFKIF. Here the CDR3 DNA reads TGTGCCACCTGGGATAGGCTGAATATGGCTTATACCACTGGTTGGTTCAAGATATTT.

Judged by abundance, this clone is medium-sized. The J gene is TRGJ1 or TRGJ2, the V gene TRGV9. TCRdb carries no J gene annotation; the J gene was assigned here by matching the DNA with germline. This CDR3 region has 12 residues. V was clipped by 3 bases and J by 3 bases; unmatched bases: 2. CDR1 is GITISATS and CDR2 is ISYDGTV in the germline V gene (reference sequence). CDR3 nucleotide sequence: TGTGCCTTGTGGGAGCGTTATTATAAGAAACTCTTT. Protein sequence: CALWERYYKKLF.

As concerns this clone: A far bigger clonotype differs at one base, so this is likely a read error. Other nucleotide sequences from this sample produce the same CDR3. V usage is TRGV2 and J usage is TRGJP2. The J gene, not given by TCRdb, was assigned here from a germline match of the nucleotide sequence. Germline-derived CDR1 and CDR2 are EGSNGY and YDSYNSKV. CDR3 length equals 16 residues. This CDR3 is CATWDGPGSSDWIKTF. The CDR3, as DNA: TGTGCTACCTGGGACGGGCCGGGGAGTAGTGATTGGATCAAGACGTTT.

On this clone itself: It is unclear where the CDR3 begins or ends on the DNA, so no DNA is shown, and the CDR3 is as TCRdb lists it. CDR3 protein: CTTVPAGYITDRLSSDWIKTF. There is no J gene call, but TRGV11 is given as the V gene. TRGV11 is filed as an ORF, its function uncertain. Counting both end residues, the CDR3 totals 21 amino acids.

A remark on this clone: A read error likely explains why the TCRdb protein, taken from a much larger clone, differs from this DNA's translation at residue 3; the protein shown is translated from the DNA. The chain carries TRGV2 and TRGJ1 or TRGJ2. The J gene comes from matching the DNA to germline here; TCRdb lacks it. The germline gives CDR1 EGSNGY, CDR2 YDSYNSKV. The CDR3 is 14 residues long. CDR3 region: CAIWDGPSYYKKLF. The CDR3 nucleotides read TGTGCCATCTGGGACGGGCCGTCGTATTATAAGAAACTCTTT.

This clone is medium-sized (0.01 to 0.1%) by share. This chain uses TRGV9 with TRGJ1 or TRGJ2. Because TCRdb records no J gene, it was assigned here through a match of the DNA to germline. V dropped 1 base and J dropped 8; count of bases not matched to a gene: 5. CDR1 and CDR2 from the germline V gene are GITISATS and ISYDGTV (reference sequence). CDR3 size: 12 residues. CDR3 DNA sequence: TGTGCCTTGTGGGAGGTATGGGATAAGAAACTCTTT. It is translated as CALWEVWDKKLF.

In regard to this clone: Possible read error: a much larger clone is one base away. The chain carries TRGV2 and TRGJP1. No J segment appears in TCRdb, so it was assigned here by matching the sequence to germline. CDR3 length: 17 amino acids. Germline V gene sequence: CDR1 EGSNGY, CDR2 YDSYNSKV. The CDR3 loop is CATWDGLPYTNGWFKIF. CDR3 nucleotides: TGTGCCACCTGGGACGGGCTTCCCTATACCAATGGTTGGTTCAAGATATTT.

Worth noting for this clone: At one end, the junction sequence differs from germline, possibly due to a read error. CDR3 region: CAACALLIKTF. The CDR3 DNA reads as TGTGCCGCCTGCGCCCTCCTGATCAAGACGTTT. The V call is TRGV8, the J call TRGJP2. TCRdb does not report a J gene; here it was assigned by matching the DNA to germline references. The CDR3 has 11 amino acids. Germline lookup yields CDR1 VENAVY and CDR2 YDSYNSRV.

As for this clone: This likely reflects a read error, since a far larger clone is one base away. No DNA is shown, since the ends of the CDR3 on it are uncertain; the CDR3 is the one TCRdb lists. For the V gene the call is TRGV11; the J gene has no call. Being an ORF, TRGV11 has a function that is uncertain. The CDR3 has 18 residues if both end residues are counted. The CDR3 is CTTVPAGLTRRKWYKKLF.

This clone was seen a handful of times. The same CDR3 can be traced to other DNA sequences in this sample. The chain is built from TRGV10 and TRGJP1. TCRdb lists no J gene, so it was determined here by aligning the DNA to germline. TRGV10 is given ORF status, its function remaining uncertain. The junction had 3 bases not matched to a gene; V was cut back by 12 bases and J by 4 bases. The CDR3 loop spans 11 amino acids. The CDR3 here is CAAYTGWFKIF. The CDR3 DNA follows: TGTGCTGCCTACACTGGTTGGTTCAAGATATTT.

In its sample, this clone ranks as medium-sized (0.01 to 0.1%). The mismatch at residue 13 between this DNA's translation and the TCRdb protein of a much larger clone likely reflects a read error; the protein shown is translated from the DNA. This chain's CDR3 is CAAWTLSTGWFKTF. The DNA for the CDR3 is TGTGCTGCGTGGACCCTATCCACTGGTTGGTTCAAGACATTT. The V gene was identified as TRGV10, while no J gene was called. TRGV10 is recorded as an ORF, its role being uncertain. There are 14 residues in the CDR3.

As for this clone: The sample holds other DNA sequences that translate to the same CDR3. The CDR3 DNA is TGTGCCACCTGGGATAGGCGGAGGGTTAGAGGGGGTAGTGATTGGATCAAGACGTTT. Amino acid sequence: CATWDRRRVRGGSDWIKTF. The V gene is TRGV3, the J gene TRGJP2. The J gene was not available in TCRdb and was assigned here by matching the DNA to germline segments. Germline CDR1 and CDR2: VTNTFY and YDVSTARD (reference sequence). CDR3 length: 19 residues. V was clipped by 4 bases and J by 3 bases; unmatched bases: 20.

The genes are TRGV10 and TRGJ1 or TRGJ2. The J gene was missing in TCRdb and was found by matching the end of the DNA to germline. TRGV10 is given ORF status, its function remaining uncertain. CDR3 length: 23 amino acids. V trimming: 8 bases; J trimming: 4 bases; junction bases outside the gene matches: 39. The CDR3 here is CAAWDELYPITNRPNRWYYKKLF. The CDR3, as DNA: TGTGCTGCGTGGGATGAACTATACCCGATTACAAACCGCCCTAACCGATGGTATTATAAGAAACTCTTT.

This clone has just a few counts. The chain combines TRGV2 with TRGJP2. The J gene is absent in TCRdb and was assigned here via DNA matching to germline. Germline V lookup: CDR1 EGSNGY, CDR2 YDSYNSKV. Unmatched junction bases numbered 2, after V lost 0 bases and J lost 10 bases. The CDR3 loop spans 12 amino acids. CDR3 residues: CATWDGRWIKTF. The CDR3 DNA follows: TGTGCCACCTGGGACGGGCGTTGGATCAAGACGTTT.

This clone counts as medium-sized (0.01 to 0.1%). The chain uses TRGV2 and TRGJP2. TCRdb leaves out the J gene; it was filled in here by matching the DNA to germline. The germline CDR1 and CDR2 sequences are EGSNGY and YDSYNSKV. The CDR3 is 14 amino acids. Losses at the gene ends were 0 bases for V and 5 bases for J; bases not matched to a gene: 3. The CDR3 protein is CATWDGESDWIKTF. The CDR3 DNA reads as TGTGCCACCTGGGACGGGGAGAGTGATTGGATCAAGACGTTT.